This TCR beta chain was found in a study of technical replicates of blood from a handful of donors (TCRdb year 2017). Libraries were constructed by the immunoSEQ multiplex PCR assay. Sourced from immuneACCESS, this table was stored by TCRdb with only in-frame sequences that have V and J called. A share of the clones is absent; for the studies checked, an unresolved V gene accounts for under half, and the remainder has no known explanation. The sample table lists approximately 81,000 clones, just over 95% of them with a count of one. The top ten hold approximately 0.4% of the sample. In the case of this clone: Its antigen has not been determined. The record has no base qualities; no much larger clone is one base away.

V sheds 3 bases and J sheds 0 bases, leaving 9 bases between their ends. CDR1 and CDR2, looked up from the germline V gene (reference sequence), are MNHEY and SMNVEV. There are 16 amino acids in the CDR3, from cysteine to phenylalanine inclusive. Solely the CDR3 DNA is kept, with 48 bases framed from the first base. The source of this sequence is a human donor in good health. Sequenced input: T cells isolated from PBMCs. The V and J genes are TRBV27 and TRBJ2-6; a weak D assignment points to TRBD2 (5 bases agree). The CDR3 in this case is CASSLGAGSGANVLTF. The DNA is TGTGCCAGCAGTTTGGGTGCGGGCTCTGGGGCCAACGTCCTGACTTTC.